This TCR gamma chain derives from a study of Vδ1+ human thymocytes. Unmatched junction bases numbered 9, after V lost 4 bases and J lost 6 bases. CDR3 size: 13 residues. Germline CDR1 reads EGSTGY; CDR2 reads YDSYTSSV. Findings and limits, study-wide: Thymic TRG and TRD repertoires appeared highly polyclonal, with Gaussian CDR3 length distributions. Thymic delta-chain repertoires held roughly 18% Vdelta2 sequences and few Vdelta3, despite high sort purity.

Sequences come from RNA converted to cDNA by reverse transcription. Pooled V-gene forward primers with one constant-region reverse primer generated the CDR3 amplicons by multiplex PCR. TCRdb used CATT to re-call clones from the multiplex PCR reads. This table has tens of thousands of gamma-chain clones, roughly a fifth appearing once. In the case of this clone: What it binds is not known.

This sequence joins TRGV4 and TRGJ1 or TRGJ2. The sequenced material came from Vdelta1+ gamma-delta thymocytes from the thymus. Subset in this sample: FACS-sorted CD3+ TCRalphabeta- TCRVdelta1+ TCRVdelta2- thymocytes. The receptor was derived from a girl younger than two who had congenital heart surgery. The CDR3: CATWDDRFYKKLF. The CDR3 DNA follows: TGTGCCACCTGGGACGACCGTTTTTATAAGAAACTCTTT.